This TCR beta chain was observed in a study of CD4 T cells in relation to SARS-CoV-2 and coronaviruses. The assay was immunoSEQ multiplex PCR, and TCRdb's table has in-frame clones only and misses some. The sample has around 62,000 clones; less than 95% are singletons. CDR3 length: 16 amino acids. Deletions cut 0 bases from V and 3 bases from J, with 14 bases between. CDR1 is MNHEY, CDR2 SMNVEV, per germline (reference sequence). This clone was picked up one time. Unexposed donor CD4+ T cells date from about 2010-2019, before the COVID-19 pandemic. The chain recombines TRBV27 with TRBJ2-5; weak D call: TRBD2 (6 bases). Sample: naive CD4+ T cells from PBMCs. Subset given: naive CD4+ T cells isolated by negative enrichment. The sequence was obtained from a human donor in good health. CDR3 coding DNA: TGTGCCAGCAGTTTATCGTGGGAGGCAATCGAAGAGACCCAGTACTTC. This encodes CASSLSWEAIEETQYF.